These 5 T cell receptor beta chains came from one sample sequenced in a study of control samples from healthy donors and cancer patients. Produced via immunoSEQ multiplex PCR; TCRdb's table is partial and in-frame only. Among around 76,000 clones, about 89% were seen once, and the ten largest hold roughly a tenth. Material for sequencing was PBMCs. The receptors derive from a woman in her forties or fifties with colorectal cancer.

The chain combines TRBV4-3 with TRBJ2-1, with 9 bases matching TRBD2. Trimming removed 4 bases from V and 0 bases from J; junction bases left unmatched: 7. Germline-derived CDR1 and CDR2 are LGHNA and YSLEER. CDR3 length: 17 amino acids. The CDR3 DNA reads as TGCGCCAGCAGCCGAGCGGGGGGAACCGGCTCCTACAATGAGCAGTTCTTC. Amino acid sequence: CASSRAGGTGSYNEQFF.

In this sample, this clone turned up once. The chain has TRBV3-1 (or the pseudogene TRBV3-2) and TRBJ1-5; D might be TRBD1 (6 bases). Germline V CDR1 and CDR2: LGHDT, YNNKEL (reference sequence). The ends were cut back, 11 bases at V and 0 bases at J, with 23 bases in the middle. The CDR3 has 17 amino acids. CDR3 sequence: CAGLGQGRSNSNQPQHF. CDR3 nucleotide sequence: TGTGCCGGGCTGGGGCAGGGGCGATCGAATAGCAATCAGCCCCAGCATTTT.

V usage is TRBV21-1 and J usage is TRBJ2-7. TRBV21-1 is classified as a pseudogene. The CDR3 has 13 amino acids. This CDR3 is CASSKGRSYEQYV. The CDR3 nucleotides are TGTGCCAGCAGCAAGGGACGGAGCTACGAGCAGTACGTC.

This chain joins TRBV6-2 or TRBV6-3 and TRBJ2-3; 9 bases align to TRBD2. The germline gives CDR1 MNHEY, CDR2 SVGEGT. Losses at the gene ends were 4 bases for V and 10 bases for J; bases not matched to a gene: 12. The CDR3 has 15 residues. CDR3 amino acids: CASSSLAGLFLAQYF. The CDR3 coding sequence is TGTGCCAGCAGTTCCCTAGCGGGGCTCTTTCTGGCGCAGTATTTT.

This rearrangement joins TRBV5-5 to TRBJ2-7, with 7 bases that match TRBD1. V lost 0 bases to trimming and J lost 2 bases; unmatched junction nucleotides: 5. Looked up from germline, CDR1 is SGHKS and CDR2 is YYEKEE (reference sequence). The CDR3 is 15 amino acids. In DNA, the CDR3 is TGTGCCAGCAGCTTGGGGGTGACAGGGACCTACGAGCAGTACGTC. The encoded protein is CASSLGVTGTYEQYV.